Below, one T cell receptor beta chain is given with its context. Its antigen is currently unknown. These data come from a study of T-cell memory formation after mild COVID-19. Study as a whole: The two donors had largely donor-specific TCR clusters.

General study results and limits: Shrinking CD4+ clones were chiefly CM and EM; CD8+ ones were chiefly EMRA. Clones that contracted from day 15 to 85 were balanced CD4/CD8, while later expanders leaned CD4+.

A single record per CDR3 protein comes from TCRdb applying MiXCR to the 5' RACE reads. The sample consists of a few hundred thousand distinct CDR3 sequences, roughly a fifth of them appearing once. This clonotype was sampled from a young man who had mild COVID-19 (a few samples of this study predate the infection). Cell type and time point are not known. The sample comprised PBMCs or a T cell subset sorted from them (not recorded which).

This chain's CDR3 is CASRDNLNIAETQYF. CDR3 sequence (DNA): TGTGCCAGCAGAGATAATTTAAATATTGCTGAGACCCAGTACTTC. The rearrangement links TRBV2 to TRBJ2-5; no definite D call. Germline CDR1 SNHLY, CDR2 FYNNEI. The CDR3 sequence is 15 residues long. The V and J ends lost 6 bases and 5 bases respectively, with 19 bases between them.